This TCR beta chain was obtained from a study of blood T cell repertoires in COVID-19. Whole-study context: Samples of COVID-19 (acute and convalescent) were obtained from the United States, Italy and Spain.

The sample holds a few counts of this clone. Trimming at V came to 0 bases and at J to 5 bases, leaving 13 bases not matched to a gene. CDR1 is MNHEY and CDR2 is SMNVEV in the germline V gene (reference sequence). This CDR3 is 18 amino acids long. Authors' analysis steps: Amplification of reference gene primers was used by the study to estimate nucleated cell counts. The data were produced by immunoSEQ multiplex PCR, yet TCRdb's version contains in-frame clones alone and is incomplete. V, J and clone size are those of that table, while D and trimming were read from the DNA. Here the sample spans 300,000 to 350,000 clones, more than 70% being singletons. Seattle's cohort entered during active infection and was followed longitudinally.

This sequence joins TRBV27 and TRBJ1-5; 7 nucleotides agree with TRBD1. The clonotype comes from a woman in her 70s with COVID-19, enrolled during active disease. Input material: peripheral blood. The chain's CDR3 is CASSLSIGQAGLDQPQHF. The CDR3 region has the DNA TGTGCCAGCAGTTTATCGATCGGACAGGCCGGGCTGGATCAGCCCCAGCATTTT.